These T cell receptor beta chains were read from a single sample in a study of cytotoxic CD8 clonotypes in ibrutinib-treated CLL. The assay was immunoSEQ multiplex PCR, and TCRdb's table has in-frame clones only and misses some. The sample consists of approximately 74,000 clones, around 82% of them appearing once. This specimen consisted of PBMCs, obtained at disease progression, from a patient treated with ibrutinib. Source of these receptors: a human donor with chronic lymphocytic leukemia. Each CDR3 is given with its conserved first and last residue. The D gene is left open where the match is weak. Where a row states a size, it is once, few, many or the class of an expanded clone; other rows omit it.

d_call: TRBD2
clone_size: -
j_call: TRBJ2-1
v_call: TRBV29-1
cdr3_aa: CSASGGLAGGKVYNEQFF
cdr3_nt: TGCAGCGCCTCCGGGGGACTAGCGGGAGGGAAAGTCTACAATGAGCAGTTCTTC

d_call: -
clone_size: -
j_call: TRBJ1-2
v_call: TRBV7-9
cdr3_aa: CASSLFGAALANYGYTF
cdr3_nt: TGTGCCAGCAGCTTATTTGGGGCGGCTCTAGCTAACTATGGCTACACCTTC

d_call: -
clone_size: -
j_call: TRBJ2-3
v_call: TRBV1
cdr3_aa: CTSSRSGTSGKVDGDTQYF
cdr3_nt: TGCACCAGCAGCCGATCCGGGACTAGCGGGAAGGTAGACGGAGATACGCAGTATTTT

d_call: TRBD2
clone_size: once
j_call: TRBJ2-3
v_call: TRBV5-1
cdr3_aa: CASSFHLVTSDPDTQYF
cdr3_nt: TGCGCCAGCAGCTTTCACCTCGTGACTAGCGATCCAGATACGCAGTATTTT

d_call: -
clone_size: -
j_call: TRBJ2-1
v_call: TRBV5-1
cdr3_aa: CASSLGVYNEQFF
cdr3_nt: TGCGCCAGCAGCTTGGGCGTATACAATGAGCAGTTCTTC

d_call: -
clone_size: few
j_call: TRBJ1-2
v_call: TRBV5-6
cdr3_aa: CASSPNRYGYTF
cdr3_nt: TGTGCCAGCAGCCCAAATCGATATGGCTACACCTTC

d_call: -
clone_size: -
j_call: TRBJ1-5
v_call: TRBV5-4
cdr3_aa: CASSFDNQPQHF
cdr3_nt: TGTGCCAGCAGCTTCGACAATCAGCCCCAGCATTTT

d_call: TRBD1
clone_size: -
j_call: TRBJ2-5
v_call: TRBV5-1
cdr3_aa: CASSPGLQGQETQYF
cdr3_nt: TGCGCCAGCAGCCCGGGTCTACAGGGGCAAGAGACCCAGTACTTC

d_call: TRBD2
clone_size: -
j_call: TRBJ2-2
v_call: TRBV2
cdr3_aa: CASKVVAGGPATGELFF
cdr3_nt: TGTGCCAGCAAAGTTGTAGCGGGAGGGCCTGCCACCGGGGAGCTGTTTTTT

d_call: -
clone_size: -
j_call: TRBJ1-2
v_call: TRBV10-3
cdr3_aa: CAISESKGTGYTF
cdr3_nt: TGTGCCATCAGTGAGTCTAAAGGGACTGGCTACACCTTC

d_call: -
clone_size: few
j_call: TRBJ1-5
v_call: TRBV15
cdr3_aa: CATSSRGGGRANQPQHF
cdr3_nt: TGTGCCACCAGCAGCCGCGGAGGCGGGAGAGCCAATCAGCCCCAGCATTTT

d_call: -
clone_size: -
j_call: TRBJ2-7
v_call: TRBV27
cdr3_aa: CASSPASRPTSDEQYF
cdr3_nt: TGTGCCAGCAGTCCTGCCTCCAGACCCACAAGCGACGAGCAGTACTTC

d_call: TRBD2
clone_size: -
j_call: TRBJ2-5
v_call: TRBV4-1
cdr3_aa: CASSQATSDLETQYF
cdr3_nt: TGCGCCAGCAGCCAAGCCACTAGCGACTTAGAGACCCAGTACTTC

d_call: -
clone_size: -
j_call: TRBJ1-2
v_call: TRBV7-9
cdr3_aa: CASSLLMGSSRNGYTF
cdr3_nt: TGTGCCAGCAGCTTATTAATGGGCTCGAGTCGGAATGGCTACACCTTC

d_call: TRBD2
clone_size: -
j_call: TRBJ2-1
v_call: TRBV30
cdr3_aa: CAWKGAGFYNEQFF
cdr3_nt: TGTGCCTGGAAGGGAGCGGGATTCTACAATGAGCAGTTCTTC

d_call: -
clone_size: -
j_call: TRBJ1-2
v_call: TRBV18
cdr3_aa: CASSPTGFANYGYTF
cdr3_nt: TGTGCCAGCTCACCTACAGGGTTCGCTAACTATGGCTACACCTTC

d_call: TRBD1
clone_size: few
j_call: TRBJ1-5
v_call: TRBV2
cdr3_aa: CASTGGTVVQPQHF
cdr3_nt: TGTGCCAGCACAGGGGGGACAGTTGTTCAGCCCCAGCATTTT

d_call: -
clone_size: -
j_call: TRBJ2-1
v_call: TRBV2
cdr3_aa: CASRELGGGEQFF
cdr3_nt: TGTGCCAGCAGAGAGCTAGGGGGGGGTGAGCAGTTCTTC

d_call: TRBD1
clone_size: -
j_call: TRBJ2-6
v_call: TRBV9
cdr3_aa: CASSVTGTGSGANVLTF
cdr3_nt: TGTGCCAGCAGCGTAACCGGGACAGGGTCTGGGGCCAACGTCCTGACTTTC

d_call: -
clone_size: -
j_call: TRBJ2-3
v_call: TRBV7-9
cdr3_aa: CASSPGVASTDTQYF
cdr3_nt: TGTGCCAGCAGCCCGGGAGTAGCCAGCACAGATACGCAGTATTTT

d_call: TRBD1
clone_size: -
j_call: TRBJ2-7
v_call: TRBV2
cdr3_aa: CASTKTGIGPYEQYF
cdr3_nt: TGTGCCAGCACTAAGACAGGGATTGGCCCCTACGAGCAGTACTTC

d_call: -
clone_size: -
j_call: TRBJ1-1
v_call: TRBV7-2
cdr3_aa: CASSDVGNTEAFF
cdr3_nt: TGTGCCAGCAGCGATGTCGGGAACACTGAAGCTTTCTTT

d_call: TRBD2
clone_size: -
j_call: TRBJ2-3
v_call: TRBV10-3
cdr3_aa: CAIATETSGGITSTDTQYF
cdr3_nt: TGTGCCATTGCGACTGAAACTAGCGGGGGAATTACTAGCACAGATACGCAGTATTTT

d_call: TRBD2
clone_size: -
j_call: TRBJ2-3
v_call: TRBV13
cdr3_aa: CASSFTSGGADTQYF
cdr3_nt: TGTGCCAGCAGCTTCACTAGCGGGGGGGCAGATACGCAGTATTTT

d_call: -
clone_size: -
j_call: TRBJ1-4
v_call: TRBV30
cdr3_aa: CAWSGGGTNEKLFF
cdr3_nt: TGTGCCTGGAGTGGAGGGGGTACTAATGAAAAACTGTTTTTT

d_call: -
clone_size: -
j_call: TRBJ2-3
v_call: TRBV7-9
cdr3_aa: CASQPDRTRDTQYF
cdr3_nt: TGTGCCAGTCAACCAGACAGGACGAGAGATACGCAGTATTTT

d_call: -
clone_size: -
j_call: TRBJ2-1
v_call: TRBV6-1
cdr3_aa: CASSAAGGLGNEQFF
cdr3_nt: TGTGCCAGCAGTGCCGCAGGGGGGCTAGGCAATGAGCAGTTCTTC

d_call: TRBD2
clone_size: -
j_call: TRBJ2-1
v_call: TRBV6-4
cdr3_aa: CASSDSSLTSGPQFF
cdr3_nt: TGTGCCAGCAGTGACTCCTCCCTGACTAGCGGGCCGCAGTTCTTC

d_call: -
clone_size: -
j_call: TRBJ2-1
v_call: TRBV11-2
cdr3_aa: CASSLATGPYNEQFF
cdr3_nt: TGTGCCAGCAGCTTAGCTACAGGGCCCTACAATGAGCAGTTCTTC

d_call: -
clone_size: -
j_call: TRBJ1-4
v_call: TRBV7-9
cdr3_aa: CASSFLQDGEKLFF
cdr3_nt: TGTGCCAGCAGCTTTTTACAGGATGGGGAAAAACTGTTTTTT

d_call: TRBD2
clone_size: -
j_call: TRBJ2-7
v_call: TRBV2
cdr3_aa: CASSGPGLAGGKQYF
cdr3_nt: TGTGCCAGCAGTGGCCCCGGACTAGCGGGAGGGAAGCAGTACTTC

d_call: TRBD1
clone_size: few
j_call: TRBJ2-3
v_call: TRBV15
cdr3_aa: CATSRDQLGTGTDTQYF
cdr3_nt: TGTGCCACCAGCAGAGATCAGCTCGGGACAGGCACAGATACGCAGTATTTT

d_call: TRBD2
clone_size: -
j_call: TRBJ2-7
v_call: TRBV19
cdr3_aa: CASSRAAGTSGYEQYF
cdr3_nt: TGTGCCAGTAGTAGGGCAGCCGGGACTAGCGGTTACGAGCAGTACTTC

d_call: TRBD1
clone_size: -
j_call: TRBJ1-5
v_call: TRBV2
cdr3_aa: CASSERSWRRELGTAVGNQPQHF
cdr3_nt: TGTGCCAGCAGTGAAAGGAGCTGGAGGCGGGAGCTGGGGACAGCCGTGGGCAATCAGCCCCAGCATTTT

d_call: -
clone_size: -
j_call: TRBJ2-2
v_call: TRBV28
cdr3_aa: CASSLGLPRTNRAGELFF
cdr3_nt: TGTGCCAGCAGTTTAGGCCTACCTCGGACCAACCGAGCCGGGGAGCTGTTTTTT

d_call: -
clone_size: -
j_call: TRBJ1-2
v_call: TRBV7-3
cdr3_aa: CASSPSGRGGYTF
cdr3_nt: TGTGCCAGCAGCCCTAGTGGGAGGGGTGGCTACACCTTC

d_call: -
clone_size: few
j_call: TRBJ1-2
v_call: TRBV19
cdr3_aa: CASSRIGGTYGYTF
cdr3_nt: TGTGCCAGTAGCCGGATAGGGGGAACCTATGGCTACACCTTC

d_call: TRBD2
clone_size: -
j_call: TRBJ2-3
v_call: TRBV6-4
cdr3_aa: CASSSSGRSDTQYF
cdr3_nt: TGTGCCAGCAGCTCTAGCGGGAGATCAGATACGCAGTATTTT

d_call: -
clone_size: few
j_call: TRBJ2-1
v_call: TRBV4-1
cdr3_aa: CASSPTASRDNEQFF
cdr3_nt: TGCGCCAGCAGCCCTACCGCCAGCAGGGACAATGAGCAGTTCTTC

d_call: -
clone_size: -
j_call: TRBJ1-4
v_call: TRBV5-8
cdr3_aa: CASSDRSHEKLFF
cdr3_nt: TGTGCCAGCAGCGACCGAAGCCATGAAAAACTGTTTTTT

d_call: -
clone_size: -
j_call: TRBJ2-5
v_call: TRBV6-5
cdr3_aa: CASSYRQAETQYF
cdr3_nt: TGTGCCAGCAGTTACCGCCAGGCGGAGACCCAGTACTTC

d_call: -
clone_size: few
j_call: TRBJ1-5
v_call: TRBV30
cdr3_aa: CAWSVRGTGLGNQPQHF
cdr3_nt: TGTGCCTGGAGTGTACGGGGTACGGGGTTGGGCAATCAGCCCCAGCATTTT

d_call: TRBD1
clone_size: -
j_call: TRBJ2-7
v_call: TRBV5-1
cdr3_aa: CASSRTGSNYEQYF
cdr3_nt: TGCGCCAGCAGCCGGACAGGTTCCAACTACGAGCAGTACTTC

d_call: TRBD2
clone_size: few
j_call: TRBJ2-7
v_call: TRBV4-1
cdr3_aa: CASSQVIAGSSYEQYF
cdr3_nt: TGCGCCAGCAGCCAAGTGATAGCGGGTTCTTCCTACGAGCAGTACTTC